This paragraph covers one TCR beta chain sequence. Its antigen is still unknown. Germline lookup yields CDR1 LGHDT and CDR2 YNNKEL (reference sequence). The CDR3 sequence is 13 residues long. Losses at the gene ends were 4 bases for V and 14 bases for J; bases not matched to a gene: 9. This sample is drawn from a study of blood T cells in healthy people across ages. Combining a sample-barcoded 5' primer with a J-beta primer mix, a second PCR ran for about 6 to 12 cycles. Carrying 12 random nucleotides, a template-switch adaptor labeled each individual cDNA molecule. TCRdb passed the 5' RACE reads through MiXCR, listing each CDR3 protein once. The sample holds 1.5 million or so distinct CDR3 sequences, approximately 42% seen once. Points from the study as a whole: Older age coincided with a roughly linear decline in TCR beta diversity per million T cells.

This TCR derives from a woman between 18 and 29 years old in good health. The sequenced sample consisted of blood. The chain employs TRBV3-1 and TRBJ2-3; 10 nucleotides align to TRBD1. CDR3 protein: CASSRGDRGPGYF. The CDR3 DNA reads TGTGCCAGCAGCCGAGGGGACAGGGGTCCAGGGTATTTT.